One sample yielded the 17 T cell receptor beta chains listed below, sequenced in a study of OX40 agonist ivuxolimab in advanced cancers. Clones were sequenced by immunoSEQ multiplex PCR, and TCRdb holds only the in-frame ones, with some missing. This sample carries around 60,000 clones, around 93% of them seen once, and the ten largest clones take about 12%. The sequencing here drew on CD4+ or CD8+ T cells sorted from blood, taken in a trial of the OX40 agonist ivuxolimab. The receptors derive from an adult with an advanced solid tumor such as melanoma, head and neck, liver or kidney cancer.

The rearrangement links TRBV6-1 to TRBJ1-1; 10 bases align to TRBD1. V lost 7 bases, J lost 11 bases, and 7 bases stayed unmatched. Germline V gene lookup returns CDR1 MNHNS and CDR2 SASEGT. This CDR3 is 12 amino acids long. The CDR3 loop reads CASIGTGAGAFF. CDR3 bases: TGTGCCAGCATCGGGACAGGGGCGGGGGCTTTCTTT.

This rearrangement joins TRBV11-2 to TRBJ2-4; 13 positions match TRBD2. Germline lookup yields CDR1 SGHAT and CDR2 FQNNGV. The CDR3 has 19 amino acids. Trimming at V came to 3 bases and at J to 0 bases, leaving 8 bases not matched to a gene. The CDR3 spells CASSLDTSGRVVAKNIQYF. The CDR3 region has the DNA TGTGCCAGCAGCTTGGATACTAGCGGGAGGGTGGTAGCCAAAAACATTCAGTACTTC.

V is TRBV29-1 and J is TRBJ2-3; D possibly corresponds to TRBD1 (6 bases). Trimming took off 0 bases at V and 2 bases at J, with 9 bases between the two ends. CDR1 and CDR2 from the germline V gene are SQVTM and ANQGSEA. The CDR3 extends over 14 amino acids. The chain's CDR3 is CSVEDRTDTDTQYF. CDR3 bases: TGCAGCGTTGAAGATAGGACAGACACAGATACGCAGTATTTT.

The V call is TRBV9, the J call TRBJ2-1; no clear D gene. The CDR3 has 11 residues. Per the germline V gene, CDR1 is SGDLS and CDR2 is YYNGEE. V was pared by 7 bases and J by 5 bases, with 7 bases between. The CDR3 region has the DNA TGTGCCAGCTCTTCAAACAATGAGCAGTTCTTC. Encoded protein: CASSSNNEQFF.

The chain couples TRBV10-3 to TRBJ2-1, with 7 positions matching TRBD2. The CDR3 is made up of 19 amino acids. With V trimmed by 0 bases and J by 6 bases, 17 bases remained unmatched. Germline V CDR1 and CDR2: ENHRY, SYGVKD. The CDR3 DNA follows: TGTGCCATCAGTGAGTCAAACGTCGGGGAGCGGGGAATGGCCAATGAGCAGTTCTTC. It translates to CAISESNVGERGMANEQFF.

The CDR3 spells CASSQESDYEQYF. DNA for the CDR3: TGCGCCAGCAGCCAAGAATCCGATTACGAGCAGTACTTC. This chain uses TRBV4-3 with TRBJ2-7; no firm D call. The CDR3 is 13 residues long. V was trimmed by 0 bases and J by 4 bases, leaving 7 bases between them. Germline CDR1 and CDR2: LGHNA and YSLEER.

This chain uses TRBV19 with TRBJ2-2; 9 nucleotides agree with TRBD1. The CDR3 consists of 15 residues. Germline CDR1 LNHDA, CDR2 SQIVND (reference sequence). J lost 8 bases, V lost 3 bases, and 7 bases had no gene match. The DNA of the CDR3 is TGTGCCAGTAGTATCCAGGACAGGGGATCGGGGGAGCTGTTTTTT. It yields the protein CASSIQDRGSGELFF.

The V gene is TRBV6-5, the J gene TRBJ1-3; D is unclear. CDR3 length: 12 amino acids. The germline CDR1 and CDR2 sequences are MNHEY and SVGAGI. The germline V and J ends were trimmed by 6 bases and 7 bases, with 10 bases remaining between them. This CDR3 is CASSRPRNTIYF. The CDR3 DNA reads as TGTGCCAGCAGCCGACCTAGGAACACCATATATTTT.

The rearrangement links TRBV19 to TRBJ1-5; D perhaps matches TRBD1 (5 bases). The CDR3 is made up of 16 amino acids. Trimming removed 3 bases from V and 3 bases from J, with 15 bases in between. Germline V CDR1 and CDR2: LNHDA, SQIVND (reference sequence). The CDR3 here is CASSIVVREVNQPQHF. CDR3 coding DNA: TGTGCCAGTAGTATCGTTGTCAGGGAAGTCAATCAGCCCCAGCATTTT.

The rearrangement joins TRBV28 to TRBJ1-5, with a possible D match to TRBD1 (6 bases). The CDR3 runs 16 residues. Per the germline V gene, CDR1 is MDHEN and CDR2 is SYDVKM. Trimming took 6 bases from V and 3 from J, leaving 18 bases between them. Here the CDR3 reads CASRRGLRGANQPQHF. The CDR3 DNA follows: TGTGCCAGCAGACGCGGGCTCCGGGGGGCCAATCAGCCCCAGCATTTT.

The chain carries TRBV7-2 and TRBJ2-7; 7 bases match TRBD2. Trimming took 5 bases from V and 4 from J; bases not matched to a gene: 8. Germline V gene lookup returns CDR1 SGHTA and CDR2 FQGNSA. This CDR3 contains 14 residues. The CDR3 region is CASSVTGGSYEQYF. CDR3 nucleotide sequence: TGTGCCAGCAGCGTGACTGGCGGGAGTTACGAGCAGTACTTC.

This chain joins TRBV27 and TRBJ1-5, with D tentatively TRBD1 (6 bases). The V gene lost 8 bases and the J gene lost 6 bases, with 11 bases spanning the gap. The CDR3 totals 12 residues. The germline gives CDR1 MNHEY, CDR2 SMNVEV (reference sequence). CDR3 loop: CASSTGGQPQHF. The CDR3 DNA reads TGTGCCAGCTCGACAGGAGGTCAGCCCCAGCATTTT.

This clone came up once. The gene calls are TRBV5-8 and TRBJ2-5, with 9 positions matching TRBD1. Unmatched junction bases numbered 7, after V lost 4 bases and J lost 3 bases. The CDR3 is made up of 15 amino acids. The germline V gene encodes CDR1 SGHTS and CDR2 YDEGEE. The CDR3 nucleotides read TGTGCCAGCAGCCGCGGGACAGGGAATAAAGAGACCCAGTACTTC. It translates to CASSRGTGNKETQYF.

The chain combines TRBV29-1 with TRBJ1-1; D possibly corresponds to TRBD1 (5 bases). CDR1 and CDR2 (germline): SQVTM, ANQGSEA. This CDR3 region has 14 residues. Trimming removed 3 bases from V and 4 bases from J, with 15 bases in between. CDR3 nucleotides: TGCAGCGTTGACTCAGGGTATGGGGTCACTGAAGCTTTCTTT. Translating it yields CSVDSGYGVTEAFF.

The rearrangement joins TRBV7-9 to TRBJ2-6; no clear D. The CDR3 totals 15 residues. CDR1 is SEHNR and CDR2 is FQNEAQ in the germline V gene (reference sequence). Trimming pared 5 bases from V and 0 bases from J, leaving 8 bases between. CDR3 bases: TGTGCCAGCAGCCCAGTGTTCTCTGGGGCCAACGTCCTGACTTTC. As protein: CASSPVFSGANVLTF. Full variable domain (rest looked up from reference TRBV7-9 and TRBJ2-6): DTGVSQNPRHKITKRGQNVTFRCDPISEHNRLYWYRQTLGQGPEFLTYFQNEAQLEKSRLLSDRFSAERPKGSFSTLEIQRTEQGDSAMYLCASSPVFSGANVLTFGAGSRLTVL.

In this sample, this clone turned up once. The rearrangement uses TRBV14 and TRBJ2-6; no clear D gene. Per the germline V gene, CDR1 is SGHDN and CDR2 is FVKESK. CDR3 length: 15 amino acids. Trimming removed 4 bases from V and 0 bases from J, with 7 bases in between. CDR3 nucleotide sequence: TGTGCCAGCAGCCCGTGGGGCTCTGGGGCCAACGTCCTGACTTTC. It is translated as CASSPWGSGANVLTF.

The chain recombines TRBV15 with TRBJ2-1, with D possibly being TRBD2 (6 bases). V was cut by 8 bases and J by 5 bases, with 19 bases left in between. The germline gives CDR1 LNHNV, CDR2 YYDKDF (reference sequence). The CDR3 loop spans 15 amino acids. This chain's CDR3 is CATGEFGRENNEQFF. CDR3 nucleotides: TGTGCCACCGGCGAGTTTGGTCGGGAGAACAATGAGCAGTTCTTC.